Listed below are T cell receptor beta chains from one sample, sequenced in a study of shared clonotypes between healthy human individuals. The protocol was immunoSEQ multiplex PCR, while the TCRdb copy is restricted to in-frame clones and leaves out a portion. The data hold 2.5 million or so clones, with around 94% observed a single time. Sequenced: naive CD4+ T cells sorted from blood. The receptors here all came from a man aged 18 to 29 in good health. CDR3s include the opening cysteine and the closing phenylalanine or tryptophan. The D gene is left open where the match is weak. Some rows mark clone size as missing; the rest say once, few, many or name a class of expanded clone.

J: TRBJ1-2
D: -
size: -
V: TRBV5-1
CDR3: CASSLESAGRYGYTF
DNA: TGCGCCAGCAGCTTGGAGTCGGCAGGGAGGTATGGCTACACCTTC

J: TRBJ2-2
D: -
size: -
V: TRBV5-5
CDR3: CASSLGWEAGELFF
DNA: TGTGCCAGCAGCTTGGGGTGGGAGGCCGGGGAGCTGTTTTTT

J: TRBJ2-5
D: -
size: -
V: TRBV7-9
CDR3: CASSSRRGLPQETQYF
DNA: TGTGCCAGCAGCTCTCGAAGGGGACTGCCGCAAGAGACCCAGTACTTC

J: TRBJ2-5
D: -
size: -
V: TRBV5-4
CDR3: CASSIRQATETQYF
DNA: TGTGCCAGCAGCATTCGACAGGCCACAGAGACCCAGTACTTC

J: TRBJ1-1
D: -
size: -
V: TRBV4-1
CDR3: CASSQGTLRAFF
DNA: TGCGCCAGCAGCCAAGGGACCCTCAGGGCTTTCTTT

J: TRBJ1-1
D: -
size: -
V: TRBV5-1
CDR3: CASSRDQTGPNTEAFF
DNA: TGCGCCAGCAGCCGAGACCAAACGGGACCAAACACTGAAGCTTTCTTT

J: TRBJ2-5
D: -
size: -
V: TRBV11-2
CDR3: CASSSNGETQYF
DNA: TGTGCCAGCAGCTCGAATGGGGAGACCCAGTACTTC

J: TRBJ2-6
D: -
size: -
V: TRBV19
CDR3: CAARRSGANVLTF
DNA: TGTGCCGCCCGGCGGTCCGGGGCCAACGTCCTGACTTTC

J: TRBJ2-5
D: -
size: -
V: TRBV2
CDR3: CASSATGLETQYF
DNA: TGTGCCAGCAGCGCAACAGGGTTAGAGACCCAGTACTTC

J: TRBJ2-7
D: -
size: -
V: TRBV10-2
CDR3: CASSRVTTTEQYF
DNA: TGCGCCAGCAGTCGGGTCACGACAACCGAGCAGTACTTC

J: TRBJ2-7
D: TRBD1
size: -
V: TRBV28
CDR3: CASREGGSSYEQYF
DNA: TGTGCCAGCAGAGAAGGGGGCAGCTCCTACGAGCAGTACTTC

J: TRBJ1-5
D: -
size: -
V: TRBV19
CDR3: CATSIKQGWRANQPQHF
DNA: TGTGCCACTAGCATCAAACAGGGTTGGAGGGCCAATCAGCCCCAGCATTTT

J: TRBJ2-3
D: -
size: -
V: TRBV5-1
CDR3: CASSLGGSDTQYF
DNA: TGCGCCAGCAGCTTGGGGGGATCGGATACGCAGTATTTT

J: TRBJ2-7
D: -
size: -
V: TRBV9
CDR3: CASSGGRDPEYEQYF
DNA: TGTGCCAGCAGCGGGGGACGCGACCCCGAATACGAGCAGTACTTC

J: TRBJ1-3
D: -
size: once
V: TRBV5-8
CDR3: CASSLVVGLSGNTIYF
DNA: TGTGCCAGCAGCTTGGTCGTAGGCCTCTCTGGAAACACCATATATTTT

J: TRBJ1-3
D: -
size: -
V: TRBV5-1
CDR3: CASSIRDLYF
DNA: TGCGCCAGCAGTATCCGGGACTTATATTTT

J: TRBJ2-7
D: -
size: -
V: TRBV5-1
CDR3: CASSLGASVRSYEQYF
DNA: TGCGCCAGTAGCTTGGGGGCTTCGGTCAGGAGCTACGAGCAGTACTTC

J: TRBJ2-3
D: -
size: once
V: TRBV5-1
CDR3: CASSLAALSSTDTQYF
DNA: TGCGCCAGCAGCTTGGCGGCCTTATCTAGCACAGATACGCAGTATTTT

J: TRBJ2-3
D: TRBD2
size: -
V: TRBV5-4
CDR3: CASRPGTSGGNTQYF
DNA: TGTGCCAGCAGACCCGGGACTAGCGGGGGAAATACGCAGTATTTT

J: TRBJ2-7
D: -
size: once
V: TRBV5-5
CDR3: CASIPGTGPYEQYF
DNA: TGTGCCAGCATCCCCGGGACGGGGCCCTACGAGCAGTACTTC

J: TRBJ1-4
D: -
size: -
V: TRBV9
CDR3: CASSVGNLATNEKLFF
DNA: TGTGCCAGCAGCGTCGGGAATCTTGCAACTAATGAAAAACTGTTTTTT

J: TRBJ2-7
D: TRBD1
size: -
V: TRBV6-5
CDR3: CASSYWGRGSYEQYF
DNA: TGTGCCAGCAGTTACTGGGGCAGGGGGTCCTACGAGCAGTACTTC

J: TRBJ1-5
D: TRBD1
size: -
V: TRBV9
CDR3: CASSVGQGVDQPQHF
DNA: TGTGCCAGCAGCGTCGGACAGGGGGTCGATCAGCCCCAGCATTTT

J: TRBJ2-1
D: TRBD2
size: once
V: TRBV7-2
CDR3: CASSSVAGPQFF
DNA: TGTGCCAGCAGCTCAGTAGCGGGACCTCAGTTCTTC

J: TRBJ2-7
D: TRBD2
size: -
V: TRBV7-6
CDR3: CASSHPGLGYYEQYF
DNA: TGTGCCAGCAGCCACCCGGGACTAGGGTACTACGAGCAGTACTTC